This TCR beta chain was captured by sequencing in a study of T cells in Graves' hyperthyroidism and ophthalmopathy. TCR beta CDR3 regions were amplified from RNA. The HTBI primer set served for first-round RT-PCR of the TCR CDR3. TCRdb independently ran MiXCR on the multiplex PCR reads; one entry per CDR3 protein. The sample lists about 770,000 distinct CDR3 sequences; over 15% were seen once. This CDR3 is 17 amino acids long. Germline lookup yields CDR1 MNHNS and CDR2 SASEGT. The junction had 9 bases not matched to a gene; V was cut back by 5 bases and J by 0 bases. The gene calls are TRBV6-1 and TRBJ2-5; 10 nucleotides match TRBD2. The sequence was obtained from a woman aged 45 to 65 with Graves' hyperthyroidism that later progressed to Graves' ophthalmopathy. Sample: blood. CDR3 nucleotide sequence: TGTGCCAGCAGTATAACTAGCGGGGACACGTACCAAGAGACCCAGTACTTC. It encodes CASSITSGDTYQETQYF.